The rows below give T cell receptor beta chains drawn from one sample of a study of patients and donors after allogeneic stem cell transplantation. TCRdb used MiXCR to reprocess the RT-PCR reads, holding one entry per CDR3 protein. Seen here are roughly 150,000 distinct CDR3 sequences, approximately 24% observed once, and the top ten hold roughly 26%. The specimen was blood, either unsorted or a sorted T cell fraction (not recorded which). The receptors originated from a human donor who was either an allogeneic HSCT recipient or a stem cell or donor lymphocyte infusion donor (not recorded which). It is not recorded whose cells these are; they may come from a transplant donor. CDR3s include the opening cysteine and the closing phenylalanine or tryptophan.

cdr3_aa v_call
CASTVGGEGGELFF TRBV12-3/TRBV12-4
CATRTVGREGYTF TRBV2
CASSQDWRGYATNEKLFF TRBV14
CSARTSGGLSTDTQYF TRBV20-1
CAISERDGDEQFF TRBV10-3
CSVLGGDYNEQFF TRBV29-1
CASSDHLDSGWEAFF TRBV18
CSARYSGSLPNEQFF TRBV20-1
CASSFKQGDLYGYTF TRBV5-7
CSAQQDSAYEAFF TRBV20-1
CASSQQGLNSPLHF TRBV7-6
CSASPRMNTEAFF TRBV29-1
CASGDNQETQYF TRBV5-6
CAGDGGQSTDTQYF TRBV2
CASSPRTSGYSYNEQFF TRBV28
CASSYVRQPLDYGYTF TRBV6-2/TRBV6-3
CASSERGGNTEAFF TRBV9
CAISESQFRDTAGEQYF TRBV10-3
CASSLVRTTQETQYF TRBV7-2
CASSGGQILNTEAFF TRBV5-6
CSAIALAGGVNEQFF TRBV20-1
CASSPKDRGRDGYTF TRBV3-1